This T cell receptor (beta chain) was identified in a study of cytomegalovirus exposure and HLA in healthy donors. For the study at large: Inside one of the first data releases sat tens of millions of unique TCRs taken from HLA-typed donors.

For this clone: Antigen: not known.

Primers included in the PCR were 60 Vbeta and 13 Jbeta primers. TCRdb's table, derived via immunoSEQ multiplex PCR, lists solely in-frame clones and lacks some. The sample consists of approximately 110,000 clones, roughly 80% of them appearing once. Notes on the study in general: Some V segments, TRBV6-2 and TRBV6-3 among them, were indistinguishable and were therefore excluded. The classifier reportedly diagnosed cytomegalovirus status with high specificity and sensitivity.

Germline V lookup: CDR1 SQVTM, CDR2 ANQGSEA. The CDR3 is made up of 13 amino acids. Trimming shortened V by 3 bases and J by 1 base, and 6 bases separated the two germline ends. The receptor's source is a man aged 25-40 years in good health and CMV-seropositive. The sample was PBMCs. The chain combines TRBV29-1 with TRBJ2-2, with D perhaps TRBD2 (6 bases). CDR3 nucleotides: TGCAGCGTTGAGGGGGGGAACACCGGGGAGCTGTTTTTT. Residues: CSVEGGNTGELFF.